Sequencing of this T cell receptor (beta chain) was carried out in a study of CD8 T cells in ankylosing spondylitis. V was cut by 1 base and J by 4 bases, with 11 bases left in between. Germline V gives CDR1 MDHEN, CDR2 SYDVKM. This CDR3 is 16 amino acids long. Findings and limits, study-wide: Disease-linked clones were reportedly significantly enriched in matched ankylosing spondylitis synovial fluid.

This clonotype was counted ten times or more. Its specificity is not known. TCRdb recomputed calls from the 5' RACE reads with MiXCR, one row per CDR3 protein. The sample has around 130,000 distinct CDR3 sequences, about 6.4% seen once. The chain recombines TRBV28 with TRBJ2-6; D is unresolved. The clonotype originates from a male donor with ankylosing spondylitis or in good health (not recorded which). The sample was blood, either unsorted or a sorted T cell fraction (not recorded which). This CDR3 reads CASSLSSQPGANVLTF. CDR3 DNA: TGTGCCAGCAGTTTATCAAGCCAGCCCGGGGCCAACGTCCTGACTTTC.